The clone carrying this T cell receptor (beta chain) came up once. This CDR3 has 18 amino acids. Trimming took 2 bases from V and 2 from J; bases not matched to a gene: 6. From germline, CDR1 is SGHVS and CDR2 FNYEAQ. Assay: immunoSEQ multiplex PCR; the TCRdb copy retains only in-frame clones and omits some. The data show approximately 280,000 clones, with 85% to 90% seen just once and about 0.85% held by the top ten. These data come from a study of cytomegalovirus exposure and HLA in healthy donors. The chain employs TRBV7-6 and TRBJ2-6, with TRBD1 matching 10 bases. This receptor was identified in a woman aged 18-29 years in good health and CMV-seronegative. The sample taken for sequencing was PBMCs. DNA of the CDR3: TGTGCCAGCAGCTTAAGTGGGACAGGGGCTACTGGGGCCAACGTCCTGACTTTC. It is translated as CASSLSGTGATGANVLTF.